This T cell receptor beta chain was sequenced for a study of shared clonotypes between healthy human individuals. J gave up 5 bases and V 0 bases, and 5 bases lay outside the gene matches. Germline V gene sequence: CDR1 LNHNV, CDR2 YYDKDF (reference sequence). The CDR3 is 15 residues long. This clone was observed a few times. Sequenced by immunoSEQ multiplex PCR; TCRdb stores in-frame clones only, minus some. This sample has 850,000 to 1,100,000 clones, with 70% to 80% found just once. The chain joins TRBV15 to TRBJ2-7, with 9 bases that match TRBD2. The receptor was derived from a man in his late teens or twenties in good health. Some clones in this sample may be carry-over from other donors' samples. Sequenced input: memory CD4+ T cells from PBMCs. Subset of the sample: CD45RA-negative fraction. The DNA for the CDR3 is TGTGCCACCAGCAGAGATCGCGGGAGGGCCGACGAGCAGTACTTC. Amino acids: CATSRDRGRADEQYF.